These 27 T cell receptor beta chains were all obtained from the same sample, sequenced in a study of cytomegalovirus exposure and HLA in healthy donors. Use of 60 Vbeta and 13 Jbeta primers characterized the PCR. Some clones are missing from TCRdb's copy, which holds only in-frame ones; the method was immunoSEQ multiplex PCR. Of around 97,000 clones listed, roughly 79% are singletons. Material: PBMCs. The origin of the receptors is a man between 45 and 60 years old in good health and CMV-seropositive.

This chain connects TRBV18 to TRBJ2-1; D perhaps matches TRBD2 (6 bases). The germline gives CDR1 KGHSH, CDR2 LQKENI. The ends were cut back, 2 bases at V and 7 bases at J, with 15 bases in the middle. The length of the CDR3 is 15 residues. CDR3 sequence (DNA): TGTGCCAGCTCACCAGCGGGATCAGGTACTAATGAGCAGTTCTTC. Its translation: CASSPAGSGTNEQFF.

This chain links TRBV6-1 with TRBJ1-5; the D gene is possibly TRBD1 (6 bases). Trimming stripped 5 bases from V and 8 bases from J, with 16 bases between. The CDR3 consists of 14 residues. Germline CDR1 reads MNHNS; CDR2 reads SASEGT. The CDR3 here is CASSWSRGREPQHF. In nucleotides, the CDR3 is TGTGCCAGCAGTTGGTCCAGGGGACGTGAGCCCCAGCATTTT.

The chain uses TRBV6-1 and TRBJ2-7, with 8 bases lining up with TRBD1. This CDR3 contains 14 residues. Losses at the gene ends were 4 bases for V and 5 bases for J; bases not matched to a gene: 7. CDR1 and CDR2 from the germline V gene are MNHNS and SASEGT. The CDR3 loop reads CASSVSQGAHEQYF. The CDR3 DNA is TGTGCCAGCAGTGTGAGTCAGGGGGCTCACGAGCAGTACTTC.

V and J are TRBV28 and TRBJ1-2, with 12 bases lining up with TRBD1. The germline gives CDR1 MDHEN, CDR2 SYDVKM. The junction had 7 bases not matched to a gene; V was cut back by 5 bases and J by 3 bases. This CDR3 region has 16 residues. The CDR3 loop reads CASSTGTGGAYYGYTF. The CDR3 coding sequence is TGTGCCAGCAGTACCGGGACAGGGGGCGCTTACTATGGCTACACCTTC.

The chain recombines TRBV18 with TRBJ2-3; no clear D gene. CDR1 is KGHSH and CDR2 is LQKENI in the germline V gene. This CDR3 spans 14 amino acids. Trimming stripped 0 bases from V and 5 bases from J, with 9 bases between. This chain's CDR3 is CASSPPRDIDTQYF. The DNA for the CDR3 is TGTGCCAGCTCACCACCCCGCGACATAGATACGCAGTATTTT.

This clone has only one observation. V and J are TRBV5-1 and TRBJ2-7; 8 bases are a match to TRBD1. CDR1 is SGHRS, CDR2 YFSETQ, per germline. Unmatched junction bases numbered 3, after V lost 4 bases and J lost 0 bases. This CDR3 contains 14 residues. CDR3 sequence: CASSPGQASYEQYF. CDR3 DNA sequence: TGCGCCAGCAGCCCGGGACAGGCCTCCTACGAGCAGTACTTC.

The rearrangement links TRBV28 to TRBJ2-7; TRBD2 aligns across 8 bases. Germline V gives CDR1 MDHEN, CDR2 SYDVKM. This CDR3 spans 15 amino acids. With V trimmed by 7 bases and J by 0 bases, 8 bases remained unmatched. In nucleotides, the CDR3 is TGTGCCAGCACCAATAGCGGGATACGCTCCTACGAGCAGTACTTC. This sequence encodes CASTNSGIRSYEQYF.

The V gene is TRBV7-2, the J gene TRBJ1-5; 10 positions agree with TRBD1. V was pared by 5 bases and J by 4 bases, with 11 bases of the junction left unmatched. Germline values: CDR1 SGHTA, CDR2 FQGNSA. This CDR3 has 17 amino acids. CDR3 in DNA: TGTGCCAGCAGCCCTCCACCCGGGACAGGGGCAAATCAGCCCCAGCATTTT. It encodes CASSPPPGTGANQPQHF.

V is TRBV29-1 and J is TRBJ2-2; 10 bases fit TRBD1. CDR3 length equals 15 residues. Germline assignment: CDR1 SQVTM and CDR2 ANQGSEA. The trim removed 7 bases at V and 5 bases at J, leaving 10 bases unmatched. CDR3 amino acids: CSASSGTGETGELFF. The CDR3 DNA follows: TGCAGCGCCTCATCCGGGACAGGGGAGACCGGGGAGCTGTTTTTT.

The rearrangement links TRBV5-4 to TRBJ2-5; D is perhaps TRBD1 (6 bases). V was cut by 0 bases and J by 3 bases, with 9 bases left in between. The CDR3 has 14 amino acids. In germline, CDR1 is SGHNT, CDR2 YYREEE (reference sequence). The CDR3 DNA sequence: TGTGCCAGCAGCTTGGTGGCAGGGGAAGAGACCCAGTACTTC. The encoded protein is CASSLVAGEETQYF.

The V gene is TRBV10-3, the J gene TRBJ2-3; TRBD2 matches at 7 bases. Germline loops: CDR1 ENHRY, CDR2 SYGVKD. V gave up 7 bases and J gave up 3 bases; unmatched junction bases: 10. The CDR3 has 15 amino acids. In DNA form, the CDR3 reads TGTGCCATCAAGGGGCGGGAGACGGGGACAGATACGCAGTATTTT. Encoded protein: CAIKGRETGTDTQYF.

V is TRBV20-1 and J is TRBJ1-1, with 11 positions matching TRBD1. Germline V lookup: CDR1 DFQATT, CDR2 SNEGSKA (reference sequence). The CDR3 spans 11 residues. J gave up 12 bases and V 3 bases, and 3 bases lay outside the gene matches. The CDR3 is CSARGQGVTFF. CDR3 nucleotides: TGCAGTGCTAGGGGACAGGGGGTTACTTTCTTT.

The CDR3 DNA follows: TGTGCCAGTAAAACAGGGCCTAACACCGGGGAGCTGTTTTTT. It translates to CASKTGPNTGELFF. The genes are TRBV19 and TRBJ2-2; D possibly corresponds to TRBD1 (6 bases). V lost 7 bases to trimming and J lost 2 bases, with 11 bases between them. CDR1 and CDR2 from the germline V gene are LNHDA and SQIVND (reference sequence). The CDR3 covers 14 residues.

In nucleotides, the CDR3 is TGCGCCAGCAGCAAATTAGGGACAGGGGCGACCGGGGAGCTGTTTTTT. Translation gives CASSKLGTGATGELFF. V is TRBV5-1 and J is TRBJ2-2, with TRBD1 identical over 10 bases. The V segment lost 4 bases and the J segment 5 bases; nucleotides outside the gene matches: 8. Germline V gives CDR1 SGHRS, CDR2 YFSETQ. The CDR3 runs 16 residues.

The chain combines TRBV28 with TRBJ2-7; the D is unclear. The CDR3 spans 13 residues. V was shortened by 6 bases and J by 1 base, with 10 bases between the two germline ends. Germline values: CDR1 MDHEN, CDR2 SYDVKM. The DNA for the CDR3 is TGTGCCAGCAGGGTACAGTCGTCCTACGAGCAGTACTTC. This codes for CASRVQSSYEQYF. The variable domain in full, completed from reference TRBV28 and TRBJ2-7, reads DVKVTQSSRYLVKRTGEKVFLECVQDMDHENMFWYRQDPGLGLRLIYFSYDVKMKEKGDIPEGYSVSREKKERFSLILESASTNQTSMYLCASRVQSSYEQYFGPGTRLTVT.

The V and J genes are TRBV6-1 and TRBJ1-1, with a tentative D call TRBD1 (6 bases). The CDR3 has 13 residues. CDR1 and CDR2 (germline): MNHNS, SASEGT. The V end was cut by 2 bases, the J end by 5 bases, with 9 bases between. Here the CDR3 reads CASSEKRGTEAFF. Written as DNA, the CDR3 is TGTGCCAGCAGTGAAAAAAGGGGGACTGAAGCTTTCTTT.

The sample holds a few counts of this clone. V gene TRBV7-3 combines with J gene TRBJ2-7; 8 positions match TRBD1. The trim removed 4 bases at V and 0 bases at J, leaving 5 bases unmatched. This CDR3 has 15 residues. CDR1 and CDR2 from the germline V gene are SGHTA and FQGTGA. CDR3 in DNA: TGTGCCAGCAGCTCGGGACAGGCGAGCTCCTACGAGCAGTACTTC. Translated: CASSSGQASSYEQYF. The variable domain in full, completed from reference TRBV7-3 and TRBJ2-7, reads GAGVSQTPSNKVTEKGKYVELRCDPISGHTALYWYRQSLGQGPEFLIYFQGTGAADDSGLPNDRFFAVRPEGSVSTLKIQRTERGDSAVYLCASSSGQASSYEQYFGPGTRLTVT.

V and J are TRBV6-4 and TRBJ2-3; D might be TRBD1 (6 bases). From germline, CDR1 is MRHNA and CDR2 SNTAGT. The CDR3 sequence is 15 residues long. Trimming removed 3 bases from V and 1 base from J, with 11 bases in between. CDR3 amino acids: CASSEQGLGTDTQYF. The CDR3 DNA reads TGTGCCAGCAGTGAACAGGGTCTTGGCACAGATACGCAGTATTTT.

The CDR3 loop is CAISKFRGQGAREQYF. In DNA form, the CDR3 reads TGTGCCATCAGTAAGTTCAGGGGGCAGGGGGCAAGGGAGCAGTACTTC. The chain uses TRBV10-3 and TRBJ2-7; TRBD1 agrees at 8 bases. CDR1 and CDR2 from the germline V gene are ENHRY and SYGVKD. CDR3 size: 16 residues. Trimming cost V 5 bases and J 7 bases; bases outside gene matches: 16.

The chain is built from TRBV30 and TRBJ2-5, with TRBD1 matching over 8 bases. Unmatched junction bases numbered 5, after V lost 5 bases and J lost 3 bases. The CDR3 sequence is 13 residues long. The germline gives CDR1 GTSNPN, CDR2 SVGIG (reference sequence). DNA of the CDR3: TGTGCCTGGCCAGGGGGCGCGGAAGAGACCCAGTACTTC. Translating it yields CAWPGGAEETQYF.

The chain is built from TRBV28 and TRBJ1-1; D is ambiguous. CDR3 length: 15 residues. Germline-derived CDR1 and CDR2 are MDHEN and SYDVKM. V was shortened by 7 bases and J by 1 base, with 16 bases between the two germline ends. CDR3 protein: CASIERGTRNTEAFF. The CDR3 region has the DNA TGTGCCAGCATAGAGAGAGGCACCCGGAACACTGAAGCTTTCTTT.

The table lists this clone with a few counts. The chain's CDR3 is CATNSQESSNQPQHF. In nucleotides, the CDR3 is TGTGCCACGAATTCGCAGGAATCTAGCAATCAGCCCCAGCATTTT. V and J are TRBV6-5 and TRBJ1-5; D not resolved. Trimming took 10 bases from V and 0 from J, leaving 16 bases between them. CDR3 length: 15 amino acids. Germline CDR1 and CDR2: MNHEY and SVGAGI.

This clone occurred a few times. The V and J genes are TRBV6-5 and TRBJ2-5; possible D gene TRBD2, 5 bases. V dropped 8 bases and J dropped 3 bases, with 19 bases sitting between them. This CDR3 comprises 15 residues. The germline gives CDR1 MNHEY, CDR2 SVGAGI. Here the CDR3 reads CASYSVAWTKETQYF. The CDR3 nucleotides are TGTGCCAGCTATTCAGTAGCGTGGACCAAAGAGACCCAGTACTTC.

To note about this clone: The sample contains more than one DNA sequence encoding this CDR3. V usage is TRBV6-5 and J usage is TRBJ1-5; 8 bases line up with TRBD1. V dropped 5 bases and J dropped 3; count of bases not matched to a gene: 3. This CDR3 is 14 amino acids long. Germline V CDR1 and CDR2: MNHEY, SVGAGI. The CDR3 nucleotides are TGTGCCAGCAGTCTGGGACAGGTCAATCAGCCCCAGCATTTT. Amino acids: CASSLGQVNQPQHF.

The chain is built from TRBV7-6 and TRBJ2-7; tentatively, D is TRBD2 (6 bases). Germline CDR1 and CDR2: SGHVS and FNYEAQ. The ends were cut back, 1 base at V and 0 bases at J, with 13 bases in the middle. The CDR3 runs 16 residues. CDR3 DNA: TGTGCCAGCAGCTTAGTTGCGCGGGGAAGCTCCTACGAGCAGTACTTC. Protein product: CASSLVARGSSYEQYF.

The chain couples TRBV12-5 to TRBJ2-2; 11 bases line up with TRBD2. There are 16 residues in the CDR3. V gave up 7 bases and J gave up 0 bases; unmatched junction bases: 4. CDR1 and CDR2 from the germline V gene are LGHNT and FRNRAP. CDR3 nucleotides: TGTGCTAGTGCCAAGACTAGCGGGACGAACACCGGGGAGCTGTTTTTT. Translated, it gives CASAKTSGTNTGELFF. The full variable domain, rest sourced from reference TRBV12-5 and TRBJ2-2, is DARVTQTPRHKVTEMGQEVTMRCQPILGHNTVFWYRQTMMQGLELLAYFRNRAPLDDSGMPKDRFSAEMPDATLATLKIQPSEPRDSAVYFCASAKTSGTNTGELFFGEGSRLTVL.

CDR3 sequence reads: CATSRASRDRGGKLFF. The CDR3 DNA is TGTGCCACCAGCAGAGCCTCCCGGGACAGGGGGGGAAAACTGTTTTTT. The rearrangement joins TRBV15 to TRBJ1-4; 11 nucleotides agree with TRBD1. This CDR3 comprises 16 residues. Losses at the gene ends were 1 base for V and 10 bases for J; bases not matched to a gene: 8. CDR1 is LNHNV and CDR2 is YYDKDF in the germline V gene (reference sequence).